Each of the 27 T cell receptor delta chains below was sequenced from the same sample in a study of γδ T cells in repeated Plasmodium falciparum infection. Gammadelta T cells were flow-sorted from PBMC into Vgamma9/Vdelta2+ and Vdelta2-negative populations for bulk analysis. TCRdb called clones anew from the multiplex PCR reads with CATT. The table has 75,000 to 95,000 delta-chain clones, 0.9% to 1% seen once. The material sequenced was gamma-delta T cells from blood. These receptors were taken from a pool of human donors (malaria-infected and uninfected, not separated).

This clone turned up a few times. Given a far larger clone just one base away, this is likely a sequencing read error. The sample contains more than one DNA sequence encoding this CDR3. The genes are TRDV1 and TRDJ1; TRDD3 agrees at 13 bases. The CDR3 is 18 amino acids. The germline V gene encodes CDR1 TSWWSYY and CDR2 QGS. With V trimmed by 5 bases and J by 2 bases, 11 bases remained unmatched. The CDR3 spells CALGPRPVLGDTTDKLIF. The CDR3 DNA sequence: TGTGCTCTTGGGCCCCGACCTGTACTGGGGGATACGACCGATAAACTCATCTTT.

Only a few counts were recorded for this clone. The mismatch at residue 5 between this DNA's translation and the TCRdb protein of a much larger clone likely reflects a read error; the protein shown is translated from the DNA. This chain connects TRDV1 to TRDJ1; possibly TRDD2 for D (7 bases). This CDR3 has 21 residues. Trimming stripped 4 bases from V and 4 bases from J, with 34 bases between. Germline V gene data show CDR1 as TSWWSYY and CDR2 as QGS. The CDR3 is CALGGVFLPSTLGINSDKLIF. CDR3 nucleotides: TGTGCTCTTGGGGGGGTATTCCTACCCTCAACGCTGGGGATCAATAGCGATAAACTCATCTTT.

The sample holds a few counts of this clone. TCRdb shows a much larger clone's protein in place of this DNA's translation, and the two differ at residue 9, likely through a read error; the protein shown is translated from the DNA. The chain joins TRDV2 to TRDJ1; 9 bases fit TRDD3. No J gene was available from TCRdb, and it was assigned here by a germline match of the DNA. The CDR3 consists of 15 residues. Germline V gives CDR1 GEAIGNYY, CDR2 EKD. V dropped 4 bases and J dropped 1; count of bases not matched to a gene: 6. DNA for the CDR3: TGTGCCTGTGAGCCTCTGGGGGATTGCACCGATAAACTCATCTTT. Translating it yields CACEPLGDCTDKLIF.

As concerns this clone: The protein TCRdb gives is from a much larger clone and does not agree with this DNA's translation at residue 12, likely a read error; the protein shown here comes from the DNA. The CDR3 DNA sequence: TGTGCTCTTGGGGGAGGATATATTGGTGGGTCCTGCACCGATAAACTCATCTTT. This encodes CALGGGYIGGSCTDKLIF. V usage is TRDV1 and J usage is TRDJ1, with D possibly matching TRDD3 (5 bases). The CDR3 consists of 18 residues. Trimming took 4 bases from V and 1 from J, leaving 22 bases between them. Looked up from germline, CDR1 is TSWWSYY and CDR2 is QGS.

This clone was seen a handful of times. The mismatch at residue 11 between this DNA's translation and the TCRdb protein of a much larger clone likely reflects a read error; the protein shown is translated from the DNA. The chain carries TRDV2 and TRDJ1; TRDD3 matches at 11 bases. Since TCRdb gives no J gene, matching the DNA to germline was used here to assign it. Germline V gene lookup returns CDR1 GEAIGNYY and CDR2 EKD. This CDR3 region has 27 residues. Unmatched junction bases numbered 42, after V lost 7 bases and J lost 0 bases. The CDR3 nucleotides read TGTGCCTGCAGAAAGAGGGTTCAGCCGGACCCTCTTTCTGGGGGATACCCGAGACCCCCTAACACCGATAAACTCATCTTT. Translated, it gives CACRKRVQPDPLSGGYPRPPNTDKLIF.

This clone was counted a few times. Only one base separates this from a far larger clonotype, so it likely reflects a read error. The same CDR3 is also encoded by other DNA sequences in this sample. The rearrangement uses TRDV2 and TRDJ1; TRDD3 agrees at 13 bases. V lost 0 bases to trimming and J lost 2 bases; unmatched junction nucleotides: 8. CDR3 size: 18 residues. The V gene's germline CDR1 is GEAIGNYY and CDR2 EKD. CDR3 DNA: TGTGCCTGTGACACCGTTCTACTGGGGGATACGCTGACCGATAAACTCATCTTT. It encodes CACDTVLLGDTLTDKLIF.

Worth noting for this clone: This DNA's translation differs at residue 13 from TCRdb's protein, which comes from a much larger clone; a read error is likely, and the protein shown is translated from the DNA. This chain uses TRDV2 with TRDJ3, with a tentative D call TRDD2 (6 bases). TCRdb lists no J gene, so it was determined here by aligning the DNA to germline. V lost 0 bases and J lost 0, with 29 bases in between. Per germline, CDR1 GEAIGNYY and CDR2 EKD. The CDR3 extends over 24 amino acids. The CDR3 spells CACDTVLRSGETGRSSWDTRQMFF. The CDR3 DNA reads TGTGCCTGTGACACCGTCCTACGGTCGGGAGAAACAGGTAGAAGCTCCTGGGACACCCGACAGATGTTTTTC.

Concerning this clone: A far larger clone is just one base off, so this is likely a read error. Distinct nucleotide sequences in the sample also encode this CDR3. V is TRDV2 and J is TRDJ1; 8 bases map to TRDD3. The CDR3 consists of 16 residues. J lost 2 bases, V lost 0 bases, and 7 bases had no gene match. Germline loops: CDR1 GEAIGNYY, CDR2 EKD. In DNA form, the CDR3 reads TGTGCCTGTGACACCGGGAGGGATACGGGGACCGATAAACTCATCTTT. This codes for CACDTGRDTGTDKLIF.

In regard to this clone: TCRdb attributes to this sequence the protein of a much larger clone, which differs from the DNA translation at residue 3; a read error is likely, and the protein displayed is translated from the DNA. This chain links TRDV1 with TRDJ1; 9 bases are a match to TRDD3. The CDR3 covers 16 residues. Germline V gene sequence: CDR1 TSWWSYY, CDR2 QGS. CDR3 protein: CAIGRLLGDQRYKLIF. CDR3 DNA: TGTGCTATTGGGAGGCTACTGGGGGACCAAAGGTATAAACTCATCTTT.

Comment on this clone: For this DNA, TCRdb reports the protein of a much larger clone, which diverges at residue 3, most likely from a read error; the protein presented here is translated directly from the DNA. J is TRDJ1 and V is TRDV1, with 9 bases that match TRDD3. From germline, CDR1 is TSWWSYY and CDR2 QGS. This CDR3 contains 16 residues. For the CDR3, the DNA is TGTGCTGTTGGGGAACCGAACTGGGGGACCACTTATAAACTCATCTTT. It translates to CAVGEPNWGTTYKLIF.

This clone has a handful of counts. TCRdb pairs this DNA with a much larger clone's protein that differs at residue 13, likely a read error; the protein shown was translated from the DNA. The V gene is TRDV1, the J gene TRDJ1; 9 bases are a match to TRDD3. In the absence of a J gene in TCRdb, the DNA was matched to germline to assign it here. V was clipped by 2 bases and J by 1 base; unmatched bases: 14. The length of the CDR3 is 19 residues. Germline values: CDR1 TSWWSYY, CDR2 QGS. The CDR3 DNA sequence: TGTGCTCTTGGGGAATTCGGCATTTTCTGGGGGATCTCCACCGATAAACTCATCTTT. Translated, it gives CALGEFGIFWGISTDKLIF.

Worth noting for this clone: This likely traces to a read error, being one base from a far larger clone. The same CDR3 arises from other DNA sequences in this sample as well. The chain is built from TRDV2 and TRDJ1; D might be TRDD3 (6 bases). Germline assignment: CDR1 GEAIGNYY and CDR2 EKD. This CDR3 is 17 amino acids long. The germline V and J ends were trimmed by 0 bases and 0 bases, with 16 bases remaining between them. CDR3 residues: CACDTVGGPLYTDKLIF. The CDR3 nucleotides read TGTGCCTGTGACACCGTCGGGGGACCCCTCTACACCGATAAACTCATCTTT.

Note on this clone: A clone one base away is much larger, so this may be a read error. The same CDR3 can be traced to other DNA sequences in this sample. V usage is TRDV2 and J usage is TRDJ1; 13 bases agree with TRDD3. Germline CDR1 reads GEAIGNYY; CDR2 reads EKD. V dropped 3 bases and J dropped 2; count of bases not matched to a gene: 11. This CDR3 contains 18 residues. For the CDR3, the DNA is TGTGCCTGTGACTACCTACTGGGGGATACGGGAAATACCGATAAACTCATCTTT. It is translated as CACDYLLGDTGNTDKLIF.

On this clone itself: A single base is all that separates this from a far larger clone, so a read error is likely. This same CDR3 is encoded by further DNA sequences in the sample. The V gene was identified as TRDV2, while no J gene was called; the table's D call TRDD3 went unverified against the DNA. The germline CDR1 and CDR2 sequences are GEAIGNYY and EKD. The CDR3 sequence is 21 residues long. For the CDR3, the DNA is TGTGCCTGTGACACCCGGAACACTTCCTACCTGGGGGATACGTACACCGATAAGCTCATCTTT. Amino acid sequence: CACDTRNTSYLGDTYTDKLIF.

This clone was detected a few times. Given a far larger clone just one base away, this is likely a sequencing read error. Other DNA sequences in the same sample also yield this CDR3. J is TRDJ1 and V is TRDV1, with D possibly being TRDD2 (5 bases). This CDR3 comprises 22 residues. Trimming took 3 bases from V and 1 from J, leaving 33 bases between them. Germline values: CDR1 TSWWSYY, CDR2 QGS. CDR3 in DNA: TGTGCTCTTGGGGATTACCACCGCCCTACGTACGATTGGACGGGCGCCACCGATAAACTCATCTTT. Its protein is CALGDYHRPTYDWTGATDKLIF.

This clone was detected only a few times. The protein given by TCRdb reflects a much larger clone and differs at residue 11 from this DNA's translation, likely from a read error; the protein shown is the DNA's translation. In DNA, the CDR3 is TGTGCCTGTGATAGAGTACTGGGGGATATACCTTTGACAGCACAACTCTTCTTT. Translating gives CACDRVLGDIPLTAQLFF. The chain is built from TRDV2 and TRDJ2; 11 bases agree with TRDD3. The germline CDR1 and CDR2 sequences are GEAIGNYY and EKD. Trimming at V came to 4 bases and at J to 0 bases, leaving 9 bases not matched to a gene. The CDR3 consists of 18 residues.

The sample holds many counts of this clone. The same CDR3 is also encoded by other DNA sequences in this sample. V is TRDV1 and J is TRDJ1, with 9 bases aligning to TRDD3. CDR3 size: 21 residues. V was clipped by 0 bases and J by 0 bases; unmatched bases: 17. Germline values: CDR1 TSWWSYY, CDR2 QGS. CDR3 nucleotides: TGTGCTCTTGGGGAACTAAAAGGCCTCTGGGGGATCCCCCTGTACACCGATAAACTCATCTTT. It specifies CALGELKGLWGIPLYTDKLIF.

This clone was seen ten or more times. The chain joins TRDV1 to TRDJ1; 8 bases align to TRDD3. Germline loops: CDR1 TSWWSYY, CDR2 QGS. Unmatched junction bases numbered 25, after V lost 6 bases and J lost 4 bases. This CDR3 spans 20 amino acids. The CDR3 nucleotides are TGTGCTCTTGGAGGTTTTAGACACTATGTACGGAGGGGGATAGTCGATAAACTCATCTTT. It is translated as CALGGFRHYVRRGIVDKLIF.

Notes on this clone: This likely traces to a read error, being one base from a far larger clone. Other DNA sequences of this sample code for an identical CDR3. V gene TRDV2 combines with J gene TRDJ1, with D perhaps TRDD3 (6 bases). The J gene, left out of TCRdb, was set here by checking the DNA against germline. CDR3 length: 18 residues. Germline CDR1 reads GEAIGNYY; CDR2 reads EKD. CDR3 amino acids: CACDTLGISVGYTDKLIF. CDR3 DNA sequence: TGCGCCTGTGACACCCTGGGGATTTCTGTGGGGTACACCGATAAACTCATCTTT.

This clone was seen more than once but under ten times. Translating this DNA gives a protein that differs at residue 8 from the TCRdb one, which belongs to a much larger clone; a read error is likely, and the protein shown is this translation. The chain employs TRDV1 and TRDJ1; 10 nucleotides align to TRDD3. CDR1 is TSWWSYY, CDR2 QGS, per germline. The CDR3 is 16 amino acids. The trim removed 11 bases at V and 0 bases at J, leaving 12 bases unmatched. Here the CDR3 reads CALRTGGWVYTDKLIF. CDR3 DNA sequence: TGTGCTTTAAGAACTGGGGGATGGGTGTACACCGATAAACTCATCTTT.

In this sample, this clone turned up a few times. Only one base separates this from a far larger clonotype, so it likely reflects a read error. This sample includes further DNA sequences coding for the same CDR3. The chain employs TRDV1 and TRDJ1, with a tentative D call TRDD3 (5 bases). The germline V and J ends were trimmed by 3 bases and 7 bases, with 21 bases remaining between them. CDR3 length: 16 amino acids. Germline CDR1 reads TSWWSYY; CDR2 reads QGS. The CDR3 sequence: CALGERDLLGGLKLIF. As DNA, the CDR3 is TGTGCTCTTGGGGAGCGGGACTTGCTCGGGGGGCTTAAACTCATCTTT.

This clone was found a few times. The protein recorded in TCRdb matches a much larger clone and deviates from this DNA's translation at residue 3, suggesting a read error; the protein here is obtained by translating the DNA. The rearrangement uses TRDV2 and TRDJ1, with 8 bases that match TRDD3. TCRdb offers no J gene call, so here the DNA was matched to germline to obtain one. Germline values: CDR1 GEAIGNYY, CDR2 EKD. CDR3 length: 19 amino acids. CDR3 region: CAYDTSYWGPKKVTDKLIF. Here the CDR3 DNA reads TGTGCCTATGACACCTCGTACTGGGGGCCTAAAAAAGTCACCGATAAACTCATCTTT.

In its sample, this clone was seen many times. The protein TCRdb gives is from a much larger clone and does not agree with this DNA's translation at residue 10, likely a read error; the protein shown here comes from the DNA. V is TRDV2 and J is TRDJ1; 8 positions agree with TRDD3. V lost 5 bases and J lost 0; bases outside the gene matches: 22. The CDR3 consists of 20 residues. CDR1 is GEAIGNYY and CDR2 is EKD in the germline V gene. The CDR3 reads CACVAGVLGGKGRYTDKLIF. In DNA form, the CDR3 reads TGTGCCTGTGTTGCCGGGGTACTGGGGGGTAAAGGGAGATACACCGATAAACTCATCTTT.

This clone was observed many times. The chain combines TRDV1 with TRDJ1, with D unclear. The CDR3 spans 18 residues. Trimming removed 4 bases at V and 2 bases at J, with 23 bases between. Per the germline V gene, CDR1 is TSWWSYY and CDR2 is QGS. For the CDR3, the DNA is TGTGCTCTTGGGGGACTACTCCCTAACCCACCTTGGACCGATAAACTCATCTTT. This encodes CALGGLLPNPPWTDKLIF.

This clone appeared a few times. TCRdb pairs this DNA with a much larger clone's protein that differs at residue 5, likely a read error; the protein shown was translated from the DNA. This chain joins TRDV2 and TRDJ3; 12 nucleotides agree with TRDD3. TCRdb gives no J gene; it was assigned here by matching the DNA to germline. CDR3 length: 22 amino acids. Germline loops: CDR1 GEAIGNYY, CDR2 EKD. Trimming cost V 2 bases and J 0 bases; bases outside gene matches: 13. CDR3 amino acids: CACDSPVLGDTRSSWDTRQMFF. CDR3 in DNA: TGTGCCTGTGACAGCCCTGTCCTGGGGGATACGCGTAGCTCCTGGGACACCCGACAGATGTTTTTC.

The sample holds a few counts of this clone. A far more abundant clone sits one base away, making this likely a read error. Other DNA sequences from this sample encode an identical CDR3 as well. The rearrangement uses TRDV2 and TRDJ1, with 10 bases identical to TRDD3. CDR3 size: 16 residues. Germline CDR1 is GEAIGNYY and CDR2 is EKD. Trimming removed 3 bases from V and 4 bases from J; junction bases left unmatched: 10. This chain's CDR3 is CACDPLLGDYSDKLIF. DNA of the CDR3: TGTGCCTGTGACCCGTTACTGGGGGATTACAGCGATAAACTCATCTTT.

In its sample, this clone was seen a few times. A read error is the likely source, as a far larger clone sits one nucleotide away. The same CDR3 is also encoded by other DNA sequences in this sample. The chain is built from TRDV2 and TRDJ1, with TRDD3 matching 10 bases. Since TCRdb gives no J gene, matching the DNA to germline was used here to assign it. The V gene end was trimmed by 7 bases and the J gene end by 2 bases; junction bases not matched to a gene: 9. The CDR3 has 15 residues. Germline V gene sequence: CDR1 GEAIGNYY, CDR2 EKD. CDR3 protein: CACASLLGDTDKLIF. CDR3 DNA sequence: TGTGCCTGCGCTTCCTTACTGGGGGATACCGATAAACTCATCTTT.